These T cell receptor beta chains were read from a single sample in a study of response to subunit inactivated influenza vaccine. MiXCR was run by TCRdb on the RT-PCR reads, yielding one entry per CDR3 protein. The sample has approximately 500,000 distinct CDR3 sequences, 10% to 15% seen once; the top ten hold around 12%. Source: PBMCs from blood, taken roughly 45 days after vaccination. These receptors came from a man in his forties or fifties who received an inactivated influenza vaccine. CDR3s include the opening cysteine and the closing phenylalanine or tryptophan. The D gene is left open where the match is weak. Clone size is shown for a subset of rows, as once, few, many or a class of expanded clone.

CASSPGRISYEQYF,TGTGCCAGCAGCCCCGGACGGATTTCCTACGAGCAGTACTTC,TRBJ2-7,.,.,TRBV7-2
CASSLSGSNYEQYF,TGCGCCAGCAGCTTGTCAGGGTCGAACTACGAGCAGTACTTC,TRBJ2-7,.,.,TRBV5-1
CASGKGDGPYEQYF,TGCGCCAGCGGGAAGGGGGACGGACCCTACGAGCAGTACTTC,TRBJ2-7,.,.,TRBV5-1
CASTLNRGGTGELFF,TGTGCCAGCACCCTCAACAGGGGAGGCACCGGGGAGCTGTTTTTT,TRBJ2-2,.,.,TRBV11-2
CSAPPISGTGGGDTQYF,TGCAGTGCTCCGCCGATTAGTGGGACAGGGGGCGGGGATACGCAGTATTTT,TRBJ2-3,few,TRBD1,TRBV20-1
CASSVGSQGGWNEQFF,TGTGCCAGCAGCGTAGGGTCACAGGGGGGGTGGAATGAGCAGTTCTTC,TRBJ2-1,few,.,TRBV9
CASSPGGTSGSSQFF,TGTGCCAGCAGCCCCGGGGGGACTAGCGGGAGCTCGCAGTTCTTC,TRBJ2-1,few,TRBD2,TRBV9
CASRVTGTSAYEQYF,TGTGCCAGCAGGGTTACCGGGACTAGCGCCTACGAGCAGTACTTC,TRBJ2-7,many,TRBD2,TRBV12-3/TRBV12-4
CASSTTVDSNQPQHF,TGTGCCAGCAGCACGACAGTAGATAGCAATCAGCCCCAGCATTTT,TRBJ1-5,.,.,TRBV7-2
CASSLAPRQFQETQYF,TGTGCCAGCAGCTTAGCGCCGCGTCAGTTCCAAGAGACCCAGTACTTC,TRBJ2-5,.,.,TRBV7-2
CASSVVWGSTDTQYF,TGTGCCAGCAGCGTCGTATGGGGTAGCACAGATACGCAGTATTTT,TRBJ2-3,many,.,TRBV9
CSVEARAEAFF,TGCAGCGTTGAAGCCCGGGCTGAAGCTTTCTTT,TRBJ1-1,.,.,TRBV29-1
CAISERTRGYEQYF,TGTGCCATCAGTGAGAGGACTAGGGGCTACGAGCAGTACTTC,TRBJ2-7,.,TRBD2,TRBV10-3
CASSSRHHHEQYF,TGTGCCAGCAGCTCCAGACACCACCACGAGCAGTACTTC,TRBJ2-7,.,.,TRBV7-2
CASSWTGGKGEQYF,TGTGCCAGCAGCTGGACGGGCGGAAAGGGCGAGCAGTACTTC,TRBJ2-7,.,.,TRBV12-3/TRBV12-4
CSARVGLAGLLYSYEQYF,TGCAGTGCTAGAGTAGGACTAGCGGGACTGCTTTACAGTTACGAGCAGTACTTC,TRBJ2-7,many,TRBD2,TRBV20-1
CAISESPYEQYF,TGTGCCATCAGTGAGTCGCCCTACGAGCAGTACTTC,TRBJ2-7,few,.,TRBV10-3
CASSFGQVYGYTF,TGTGCCAGCAGTTTCGGGCAGGTCTATGGCTACACCTTC,TRBJ1-2,many,.,TRBV12-3/TRBV12-4
CASSFRSSETQYF,TGTGCCAGCAGCTTTCGTAGCTCGGAGACCCAGTACTTC,TRBJ2-5,many,.,TRBV5-6
CASSPGRTSGSVSYEQYF,TGTGCCAGCAGTCCCGGCCGGACTAGCGGGAGTGTGTCCTACGAGCAGTACTTC,TRBJ2-7,few,TRBD2,TRBV12-3/TRBV12-4
CASSLYWRTDTQYF,TGCGCCAGCAGCTTGTATTGGCGGACAGATACGCAGTATTTT,TRBJ2-3,.,.,TRBV5-1
CASSGHLGGGRDEKLFF,TGTGCCAGCAGTGGACACCTCGGGGGGGGGAGAGATGAAAAACTGTTTTTT,TRBJ1-4,many,.,TRBV6-1
CASSQPGRGPYSYNEQFF,TGTGCCAGCAGCCAACCGGGCCGCGGGCCCTACTCCTACAATGAGCAGTTCTTC,TRBJ2-1,.,.,TRBV4-2
CASRGTGAEQYF,TGTGCCAGCCGCGGGACAGGGGCCGAGCAGTACTTC,TRBJ2-7,.,TRBD1,TRBV7-9
CASTTGSRLGYTF,TGTGCCAGCACGACAGGATCGCGTCTAGGCTACACCTTC,TRBJ1-2,.,.,TRBV12-3/TRBV12-4
CASSAMGGAYYYGYTF,TGTGCCAGCAGCGCAATGGGGGGCGCGTATTACTATGGCTACACCTTC,TRBJ1-2,.,.,TRBV9
CASSGETGVDEQFF,TGTGCCAGCAGTGGGGAAACAGGGGTGGATGAGCAGTTCTTC,TRBJ2-1,.,TRBD1,TRBV6-1
CASSFGTSPTGELFF,TGTGCCAGCAGTTTCGGGACTAGCCCCACCGGGGAGCTGTTTTTT,TRBJ2-2,.,TRBD2,TRBV12-3/TRBV12-4
CASSPTGEVASAFF,TGTGCCAGCAGCCCTACAGGGGAAGTAGCGTCAGCTTTCTTT,TRBJ1-1,.,TRBD1,TRBV12-3/TRBV12-4
CASSSEGVITDTQYF,TGTGCCAGCAGCTCGGAGGGGGTGATCACAGATACGCAGTATTTT,TRBJ2-3,many,.,TRBV12-3/TRBV12-4
CASSLAAGTQYF,TGTGCCAGCAGCTTAGCAGCCGGGACCCAGTACTTC,TRBJ2-5,few,.,TRBV7-9
CAIRGAILGQETQYF,TGTGCCATCAGAGGCGCAATTCTGGGACAAGAGACCCAGTACTTC,TRBJ2-5,.,.,TRBV10-3
CASSRPGYGYTF,TGTGCCAGCAGTCGGCCAGGGTATGGCTACACCTTC,TRBJ1-2,many,.,TRBV13
CASRPPGTGDSPLHF,TGTGCCAGCAGACCCCCCGGGACAGGGGATTCACCCCTCCACTTT,TRBJ1-6,once,TRBD1,TRBV25-1
CASSPRPLRTSVGYNEQFF,TGTGCCAGCAGCCCCCGGCCTCTTCGGACTAGCGTAGGGTACAATGAGCAGTTCTTC,TRBJ2-1,many,TRBD2,TRBV11-1
CASSPIRGPHEQYF,TGTGCCAGCAGCCCCATACGCGGACCCCACGAGCAGTACTTC,TRBJ2-7,.,.,TRBV9
CASRVGGDEQYF,TGTGCCAGCAGAGTTGGGGGGGACGAGCAGTACTTC,TRBJ2-7,few,TRBD2,TRBV6-6
CASKPLSLASTDTQYF,TGCGCCAGCAAACCCTTGTCCCTAGCAAGCACAGATACGCAGTATTTT,TRBJ2-3,few,.,TRBV5-1
CASSRVNNSPLHF,TGTGCCAGCAGTCGGGTAAATAATTCACCCCTCCACTTT,TRBJ1-6,.,.,TRBV6-1
CASSLEAAISSTDTQYF,TGCGCCAGCAGCTTGGAGGCGGCAATCTCTAGCACAGATACGCAGTATTTT,TRBJ2-3,few,.,TRBV5-1
CASSFPTSGRSNTGELFF,TGTGCCAGCAGTTTCCCGACTAGCGGGAGGTCGAACACCGGGGAGCTGTTTTTT,TRBJ2-2,.,TRBD2,TRBV28
CASTRGDPTDTQYF,TGTGCCAGCACCCGGGGGGACCCCACAGATACGCAGTATTTT,TRBJ2-3,many,TRBD2,TRBV6-2/TRBV6-3
CASSPQTIGGLNEQFF,TGTGCCAGCAGCCCCCAGACAATTGGAGGGCTCAATGAGCAGTTCTTC,TRBJ2-1,.,.,TRBV2
CASSLDPSGSYEQYF,TGTGCCAGCAGCTTGGATCCTAGCGGCTCCTACGAGCAGTACTTC,TRBJ2-7,.,TRBD2,TRBV5-5
CASSEQGLVTDTQYF,TGTGCCAGCAGCGAACAGGGTCTGGTGACAGATACGCAGTATTTT,TRBJ2-3,.,.,TRBV7-9
CASSLVMGQGYEQYF,TGTGCCAGCAGCTTGGTTATGGGACAGGGCTACGAGCAGTACTTC,TRBJ2-7,.,TRBD1,TRBV5-5
CSASAGGDPYEQYF,TGCAGTGCTAGCGCCGGCGGGGATCCCTACGAGCAGTACTTC,TRBJ2-7,many,.,TRBV20-1
CASSDSGTSNEQFF,TGTGCCAGCAGTGACTCAGGGACTAGCAATGAGCAGTTCTTC,TRBJ2-1,few,TRBD2,TRBV6-4
CASSQTSGRSTDTQYF,TGTGCCAGCAGTCAGACTAGCGGCAGAAGCACAGATACGCAGTATTTT,TRBJ2-3,few,TRBD2,TRBV7-9
CASGGGPSYEQYF,TGTGCCAGCGGGGGGGGACCCTCCTACGAGCAGTACTTC,TRBJ2-7,.,TRBD2,TRBV5-5
CASSPRGKMNTEAFF,TGCGCCAGCAGCCCTCGGGGGAAGATGAACACTGAAGCTTTCTTT,TRBJ1-1,many,.,TRBV5-1
CASSSGTSGGAQNIQYF,TGTGCCAGCAGCTCCGGGACTAGCGGGGGGGCCCAAAACATTCAGTACTTC,TRBJ2-4,few,TRBD2,TRBV6-5
CASSYVGPETQYF,TGTGCCAGCAGTTACGTCGGCCCGGAGACCCAGTACTTC,TRBJ2-5,few,.,TRBV6-2/TRBV6-3